The 14 T cell receptor beta chains reported below all come from one sample, sequenced in a study of breast tumors, draining lymph nodes, adjacent tissues. Axillary draining lymph nodes of breast cancer patients supplied the node samples. TCRdb itself ran the multiplex PCR reads through MiXCR, one entry per CDR3 protein. Of fewer than 200,000 distinct CDR3 sequences listed, 30% to 35% were seen once; the top ten hold roughly 4.3%. Material: axillary lymph node tissue. The receptors derive from a female donor with breast cancer. Some clones in this sample may be carry-over from other donors' samples.

This clonotype was observed at least ten times. V is TRBV6-5 and J is TRBJ2-3; D perhaps matches TRBD2 (6 bases). From germline, CDR1 is MNHEY and CDR2 SVGAGI. Trimming took off 0 bases at V and 2 bases at J, with 21 bases between the two ends. The CDR3 covers 19 residues. The CDR3 protein is CASSYSIIRSGLYTDTQYF. The CDR3 bases are TGTGCCAGCAGTTACTCGATAATCCGGTCGGGACTGTACACAGATACGCAGTATTTT.

The table lists this clonotype with many counts. The V and J genes are TRBV9 and TRBJ2-1, with 8 bases lining up with TRBD2. The CDR3 consists of 15 residues. Germline values: CDR1 SGDLS, CDR2 YYNGEE. J was trimmed by 7 bases and V by 0 bases; bases with no gene match: 6. The CDR3: CASSVAGLALNEQFF. The CDR3 nucleotides are TGTGCCAGCAGCGTAGCAGGACTAGCCTTGAATGAGCAGTTCTTC.

This clonotype was seen repeatedly, ten times or more. The chain recombines TRBV19 with TRBJ2-5; D call uncertain. V gave up 7 bases and J gave up 4 bases, with 7 bases separating them. There are 11 residues in the CDR3. Per germline, CDR1 LNHDA and CDR2 SQIVND (reference sequence). CDR3 nucleotide sequence: TGTGCCAGTAAGGGCCGAGAGACCCAGTACTTC. Translating gives CASKGRETQYF.

Ten or more counts support this clonotype. The V and J genes are TRBV19 and TRBJ1-2; TRBD1 matches 12 bases. V was clipped by 4 bases and J by 3 bases; unmatched bases: 12. The germline gives CDR1 LNHDA, CDR2 SQIVND (reference sequence). The CDR3 has 18 amino acids. The DNA for the CDR3 is TGTGCCAGTAGTAAAGACCGGGACAGGGGGCTTATAGACTATGGCTACACCTTC. Translated: CASSKDRDRGLIDYGYTF.

This clonotype turned up a few times. Mismatch with germline at one junction end may stem from a read error. This chain connects TRBV14 to TRBJ2-5, with unresolved D. The CDR3 sequence is 14 residues long. The germline V gene encodes CDR1 SGHDN and CDR2 FVKESK. The CDR3 sequence: CASSQVVFQETQSF. The DNA for the CDR3 is TGTGCCAGCAGCCAAGTAGTCTTCCAAGAGACCCAGTCCTTC.

There are many counts of this clonotype. The chain recombines TRBV19 with TRBJ1-5, with D uncertain. CDR1 and CDR2 from the germline V gene are LNHDA and SQIVND (reference sequence). The V and J ends lost 5 bases and 7 bases respectively, with 9 bases between them. This CDR3 is built from 12 residues. CDR3 region: CASSDVSQPQHF. CDR3 DNA sequence: TGTGCCAGTAGTGACGTTTCGCAGCCCCAGCATTTT.

Regarding this clonotype: The missing conserved phenylalanine or tryptophan at the end of this CDR3 makes a read error likely. This chain connects TRBV29-1 to TRBJ2-6, with 8 bases lining up with TRBD2. The CDR3 has 17 residues. Germline V CDR1 and CDR2: SQVTM, ANQGSEA. CDR3 region: CGVRGGREVSGANVLTL. CDR3 sequence (DNA): TGCGGCGTTCGGGGGGGACGAGAAGTCTCTGGGGCCAACGTCCTGACTCTC.

This clonotype was picked up many times. The gene calls are TRBV5-8 and TRBJ1-4; D not certain. The V end was cut by 0 bases, the J end by 7 bases, with 4 bases between. The CDR3 spans 12 residues. From germline, CDR1 is SGHTS and CDR2 YDEGEE. The CDR3 DNA sequence: TGTGCCAGCAGCTTGGTGGGTGAAAAACTGTTTTTT. Its protein is CASSLVGEKLFF.

The rearrangement uses TRBV10-2 and TRBJ1-2; D is unclear. Per the germline V gene, CDR1 is WSHSY and CDR2 is SAAADI. The CDR3 sequence is 13 residues long. V lost 0 bases, J lost 4 bases, and 6 bases lay in between. This CDR3 reads CASSESRGYGYTF. CDR3 DNA: TGCGCCAGCAGTGAGTCGAGAGGCTATGGCTACACCTTC.

This clonotype was seen at least ten times. The CDR3 region has the DNA TGTGCCAGCAGCCGGCCGACGGCAGGGCGACAAGAGACCCAGTACTTC. Translated: CASSRPTAGRQETQYF. This chain connects TRBV13 to TRBJ2-5, with D possibly matching TRBD1 (5 bases). Germline V CDR1 and CDR2: PRHDT, FYEKMQ (reference sequence). This CDR3 has 16 amino acids. V shed 5 bases and J shed 2 bases, with 18 bases lying between them.

This clonotype has just a few counts. The rearrangement links TRBV6-5 to TRBJ2-7; D not certain. This CDR3 is built from 12 residues. V was shortened by 6 bases and J by 6 bases, with 12 bases between the two germline ends. Germline V gene sequence: CDR1 MNHEY, CDR2 SVGAGI. DNA of the CDR3: TGTGCCAGCAGCCCACGGTCGCGCGAGCAGTACTTC. Amino acids: CASSPRSREQYF.

This clonotype was found many times. The rearrangement uses TRBV19 and TRBJ2-2; 12 nucleotides match TRBD2. The V segment lost 4 bases and the J segment 0 bases; nucleotides outside the gene matches: 9. This CDR3 has 19 amino acids. Germline V gene data show CDR1 as LNHDA and CDR2 as SQIVND (reference sequence). The CDR3 loop is CASSTRLAGAQTNTGELFF. The CDR3 coding sequence is TGTGCCAGTAGTACCCGACTAGCGGGGGCCCAAACGAACACCGGGGAGCTGTTTTTT.

This clonotype has at least ten counts. The chain links TRBV2 to TRBJ2-7; D is unresolved. Trimming removed 6 bases at V and 3 bases at J, with 6 bases between. The germline CDR1 and CDR2 sequences are SNHLY and FYNNEI. The CDR3 contains 11 residues. The CDR3 bases are TGTGCCAGCAGGGTAGACTACGAGCAGTACTTC. This translates into CASRVDYEQYF.

CDR3 DNA: TGTGCCAGCAGCTTTACGGAGGGCAGGGTAGACTCTGGGGCCAACGTCCTGACTTTC. This encodes CASSFTEGRVDSGANVLTF. The chain recombines TRBV7-3 with TRBJ2-6, with D tentatively TRBD2 (6 bases). Looked up from germline, CDR1 is SGHTA and CDR2 is FQGTGA. This CDR3 region has 19 residues. V lost 3 bases, J lost 0 bases, and 18 bases lay in between.